This TCR beta chain was retrieved from a study of blood T cell repertoires in COVID-19. Study background: T cells, B-cell-depleted T cells, or PBMCs supplied cDNA or gDNA.

This clone came up once. Only in-frame clones appear in the TCRdb table, and some are missing; sequencing was by immunoSEQ multiplex PCR. The sample comprises about 46,000 clones, more than 75% of which are singletons, and approximately 10% rests with the top ten. The CDR3 has 11 amino acids. V lost 1 base and J 11 bases, leaving 6 bases between the germline ends. The chain employs TRBV12-3 or TRBV12-4 and TRBJ1-5, with D hard to call. The TCR was taken from a man aged 50-59 years with active COVID-19. Sequencing was done on a sample of peripheral blood. Written as DNA, the CDR3 is TGTGCCAGCAGTTTAGACAGTTCCCAGCATTTT. The encoded protein is CASSLDSSQHF.